These 22 T cell receptor beta chains originate from one sample sequenced in a study of CXCR3-negative and CXCR3-positive naive CD8 T cells. Overall study findings and caveats: Naive cells positive for CXCR3 carried more hydrophobic TRB CDR3s than CXCR3-negative ones.

All TRB cDNA libraries came from 5' RACE performed with UMI labels. TCRdb derives one entry per CDR3 protein from the 5' RACE reads, leaving out DNA. The data show over 55,000 distinct CDR3 sequences, and the top ten clones hold around 5%. Their antigens are not known. What was sequenced was naive CXCR3+ CD8+ T cells from blood. The subset: CD45RO-CCR7+CD27+CD95- naive CD8+ T cells expressing CXCR3 (TNR3+). Receptors were obtained from a human donor in good health. Some clones in this sample may be carry-over from other donors' samples.

V and J are TRBV5-1 and TRBJ1-1; TCRdb's D gene call, TRBD1, goes unchecked for lack of DNA. Germline V lookup: CDR1 SGHRS, CDR2 YFSETQ. This CDR3 has 14 residues. CDR3 residues: CASSLEGRNTEAFF.

CDR3 sequence reads: CSAPAALAKGILYNEQFF. The rearrangement links TRBV20-1 to TRBJ2-1; as DNA is missing, the TRBD2 call by TCRdb cannot be tested. The CDR3 totals 18 residues. The germline V gene has CDR1 DFQATT and CDR2 SNEGSKA (reference sequence).

This rearrangement joins TRBV29-1 to TRBJ1-2; TCRdb's D call, TRBD1, is unchecked because there is no DNA. The CDR3 runs 16 residues. From germline, CDR1 is SQVTM and CDR2 ANQGSEA. CDR3 in amino acids: CSVEEGDRGYNYGYTF.

The chain combines TRBV29-1 with TRBJ2-2; the TRBD1 assignment by TCRdb is unverifiable without DNA. Germline loops: CDR1 SQVTM, CDR2 ANQGSEA. The CDR3 covers 12 residues. This chain's CDR3 is CSVVIPTGELFF.

This sequence joins TRBV7-6 and TRBJ1-4; TCRdb names TRBD1, which stays unverified in the absence of DNA. CDR1 is SGHVS, CDR2 FNYEAQ, per germline. CDR3 length: 16 amino acids. CDR3 residues: CASSPYAGETNEKLFF.

The rearrangement uses TRBV28 and TRBJ1-4; the TCRdb D gene call, TRBD1, has no DNA to confirm it. This CDR3 comprises 18 residues. Germline CDR1 is MDHEN and CDR2 is SYDVKM. CDR3 sequence reads: CASSPKIRGVATNEKLFF.

The CDR3 protein is CASSYTGRAGELFF. This chain links TRBV6-5 with TRBJ2-2; TCRdb gives TRBD2 as the D gene, but with no DNA this cannot be confirmed. Germline V gene sequence: CDR1 MNHEY, CDR2 SVGAGI. The CDR3 contains 14 residues.

The chain is built from TRBV4-3 and TRBJ2-1; TCRdb indicates TRBD1, and absent DNA this call remains unverified. The germline gives CDR1 LGHNA, CDR2 YSLEER. The CDR3 loop spans 17 amino acids. CDR3 sequence reads: CASSQEMFGTGYDEQFF.

V gene TRBV27 combines with J gene TRBJ1-2; the D gene TCRdb calls, TRBD1, cannot be checked with no DNA. CDR3 size: 14 residues. Germline CDR1 and CDR2: MNHEY and SMNVEV (reference sequence). This CDR3 is CASSSTGTNYGYTF.

The rearrangement joins TRBV12-3 or TRBV12-4 to TRBJ2-1; TCRdb reports TRBD1, a call that lacks DNA to check it against. The CDR3 totals 14 residues. CDR3: CASRTGGPNNEQFF.

This sequence joins TRBV7-9 and TRBJ2-7. The CDR3 is made up of 13 amino acids. Germline loops: CDR1 SEHNR, CDR2 FQNEAQ (reference sequence). CDR3 sequence reads: CASSSRSTYEQYF.

This chain links TRBV5-1 with TRBJ2-5; the D call of TRBD1 rests on TCRdb alone, since no DNA is present to check it. The CDR3 is 13 amino acids. Looked up from germline, CDR1 is SGHRS and CDR2 is YFSETQ. CDR3 in amino acids: CASRGTVQETQYF.

The V and J genes are TRBV7-2 and TRBJ2-7; TCRdb indicates TRBD1, and absent DNA this call remains unverified. Germline values: CDR1 SGHTA, CDR2 FQGNSA. CDR3 size: 14 residues. The chain's CDR3 is CASSPPPSPYEQYF.

This chain links TRBV6-1 with TRBJ2-7; TCRdb's D call of TRBD1 is untestable without DNA. Germline V CDR1 and CDR2: MNHNS, SASEGT. This CDR3 contains 16 residues. The CDR3 reads CASSEAPGNGAYEQYF.

The chain joins TRBV15 to TRBJ1-5; TCRdb selects TRBD1, and the lack of DNA leaves this call unchecked. The CDR3 is 15 residues long. Germline loops: CDR1 LNHNV, CDR2 YYDKDF (reference sequence). The CDR3 spells CATSRDTRGHQPQHF. The full variable domain, in which reference TRBV15 and TRBJ1-5 provide the parts outside the CDR3, is DAMVIQNPRYQVTQFGKPVTLSCSQTLNHNVMYWYQQKSSQAPKLLFHYYDKDFNNEADTPDNFQSRRPNTSFCFLDIRSPGLGDTAMYLCATSRDTRGHQPQHFGDGTRLSIL.

This rearrangement joins TRBV20-1 to TRBJ2-5; without DNA, the TCRdb call of TRBD2 cannot be checked. CDR3 size: 18 residues. The germline V gene encodes CDR1 DFQATT and CDR2 SNEGSKA (reference sequence). CDR3 region: CSATARLLAGGMQETQYF.

This chain links TRBV28 with TRBJ2-7; the D call from TCRdb, TRBD2, cannot be confirmed without DNA. The V gene's germline CDR1 is MDHEN and CDR2 SYDVKM. This CDR3 has 16 amino acids. CDR3 sequence reads: CASSFARGLAAYEQYF.

This clonotype counts as medium-sized by frequency. The chain combines TRBV29-1 with TRBJ1-1; the D gene TCRdb calls, TRBD1, cannot be checked with no DNA. The CDR3 is 12 residues long. Germline assignment: CDR1 SQVTM and CDR2 ANQGSEA. The CDR3 reads CSDRAGDTEAFF.

The chain has TRBV10-3 and TRBJ2-1. Germline assignment: CDR1 ENHRY and CDR2 SYGVKD. This CDR3 is 14 amino acids long. The CDR3 is CAISEPASYNEQFF.

The rearrangement uses TRBV20-1 and TRBJ2-4; the TCRdb call, TRBD1, lacks DNA for checking. CDR3 length equals 12 residues. Germline V lookup: CDR1 DFQATT, CDR2 SNEGSKA (reference sequence). The CDR3 sequence is CSARDEGYIQYF.

This chain connects TRBV5-1 to TRBJ2-3; the TCRdb call, TRBD1, lacks DNA for checking. Germline V gene data show CDR1 as SGHRS and CDR2 as YFSETQ. This CDR3 has 15 residues. CDR3 amino acids: CASSFRGRRTDTQYF.

The V and J genes are TRBV6-2 or TRBV6-3 and TRBJ1-2; the TCRdb call, TRBD1, lacks DNA for checking. This CDR3 has 14 amino acids. In germline, CDR1 is MNHEY, CDR2 SVGEGT. The CDR3 sequence: CASITDREEYGYTF.